This entry features one TCR beta chain sequence. The record originates from a study of blood T cell repertoires in COVID-19. The data were produced by immunoSEQ multiplex PCR, yet TCRdb's version contains in-frame clones alone and is incomplete. The data show around 150,000 clones, approximately 84% seen once. The CDR3 is 16 amino acids. The germline V gene encodes CDR1 SGHRS and CDR2 YFSETQ. V was cut by 4 bases and J by 0 bases, with 16 bases left in between. The sequencing input was peripheral blood. The rearrangement links TRBV5-1 to TRBJ1-1; D is unclear. The source is a man in his 70s with acute or convalescent COVID-19. This CDR3 is CASSQTPSSMNTEAFF. CDR3 bases: TGCGCCAGCAGCCAGACACCAAGCAGCATGAACACTGAAGCTTTCTTT.